A single sample gave rise to the 14 T cell receptor beta chains below, sequenced in a study of T cells in Graves' hyperthyroidism and ophthalmopathy (dated by TCRdb to about 2019). The library relied on multiplex PCR. Sequenced using an Illumina HiSeq 2000. TCR beta CDR3 regions were amplified from RNA transcripts. The first round of RT-PCR for the TCR CDR3 was performed with the HTBI primer set and the Qiagen OneStep RT-PCR kit. The public reads were run again by TCRdb, first through fastp at Q25 and then through MiXCR, and only productive beta chains were kept. Every CDR3 protein is listed once, alongside the most common genes and DNA of its rows. In all, the sample holds almost 600,000 distinct CDR3 sequences, and 11% to 15% of those were seen once. The ten largest clones add up to approximately 5.7% of the sample. The source material was blood. The source of these receptors is a woman aged 25 to 39 with Graves' hyperthyroidism that later progressed to Graves' ophthalmopathy.

With regard to this clonotype: A much larger clone differs from this one at a single base, so this may be a read error. The gene calls are TRBV20-1 and TRBJ1-5; no reliable D call. The CDR3 extends over 12 amino acids. CDR1 is DFQATT and CDR2 is SNEGSKA in the germline V gene (reference sequence). CDR3 nucleotides: TGCAGTGCTAGTCCTCAATATCAGCCCCAGCAATTT. This codes for CSASPQYQPQQF.

This clonotype was picked up many times. The V and J genes are TRBV4-2 and TRBJ1-5, with no clear D. V gave up 2 bases and J gave up 9 bases, with 8 bases separating them. This CDR3 has 12 residues. Germline V gene data show CDR1 as LGHNA and CDR2 as YNFKEQ. CDR3 coding DNA: TGTGCCAGCAGCCAACCCGAGGGGCCCCAGCATTTT. Protein: CASSQPEGPQHF.

Ten or more counts support this clonotype. This rearrangement joins TRBV10-3 to TRBJ2-2; D not certain. This CDR3 region has 16 residues. CDR1 and CDR2 (germline): ENHRY, SYGVKD. V lost 3 bases to trimming and J lost 1 base, with 12 bases between them. As DNA, the CDR3 is TGTGCCATCAGTGAAGCCCCTGGGGAGAACACCGGGGAGCTGTTTTTT. This translates into CAISEAPGENTGELFF.

This clonotype was recorded a few times. The CDR3 here is CASSIEGGTDTQYF. For the CDR3, the DNA is TGTGCCAGTAGTATAGAGGGGGGAACAGATACGCAGTATTTT. The V and J genes are TRBV19 and TRBJ2-3; TRBD2 might be the D (6 bases). Germline V gives CDR1 LNHDA, CDR2 SQIVND (reference sequence). This CDR3 comprises 14 residues. Trimming pared 0 bases from V and 3 bases from J, leaving 7 bases between. The variable domain in full, with the rest retrieved from reference TRBV19 and TRBJ2-3, is DGGITQSPKYLFRKEGQNVTLSCEQNLNHDAMYWYRQDPGQGLRLIYYSQIVNDFQKGDIAEGYSVSREKKESFPLTVTSAQKNPTAFYLCASSIEGGTDTQYFGPGTRLTVL.

This clonotype was seen repeatedly, ten times or more. The chain employs TRBV20-1 and TRBJ1-2, with 7 bases matching TRBD1. The J segment lost 0 bases and the V segment lost 3 bases, leaving 1 base of the junction unmatched. CDR3 length: 13 residues. Germline V CDR1 and CDR2: DFQATT, SNEGSKA (reference sequence). The CDR3 bases are TGCAGTGCTAGGGGGACAGCTAACTATGGCTACACCTTC. The encoded protein is CSARGTANYGYTF.

This clonotype was seen at least ten times. This chain links TRBV28 with TRBJ2-1; no reliable D call. Germline CDR1 and CDR2: MDHEN and SYDVKM. The CDR3 loop spans 14 amino acids. Trimming took 3 bases from V and 0 from J, leaving 6 bases between them. The CDR3 region has the DNA TGTGCCAGCAGTTTCGCCAGCTCCTACAATGAGCAGTTCTTC. This sequence encodes CASSFASSYNEQFF.

In its sample, this clonotype was seen many times. V gene TRBV5-1 combines with J gene TRBJ1-2; TRBD1 matches 9 bases. V trimming: 4 bases; J trimming: 7 bases; junction bases outside the gene matches: 5. CDR1 SGHRS and CDR2 YFSETQ come from the germline V gene. This CDR3 has 13 residues. CDR3 in amino acids: CASSPRTGAGYTF. DNA for the CDR3: TGCGCCAGCAGCCCTCGGACAGGGGCTGGCTACACCTTC. The entire variable domain, with the rest obtained from reference TRBV5-1 and TRBJ1-2, is as follows: KAGVTQTPRYLIKTRGQQVTLSCSPISGHRSVSWYQQTPGQGLQFLFEYFSETQRNKGNFPGRFSGRQFSNSRSEMNVSTLELGDSALYLCASSPRTGAGYTFGSGTRLTVV.

The sample holds many counts of this clonotype. This chain joins TRBV7-2 and TRBJ2-7; D is perhaps TRBD1 or TRBD2 (5 bases each). V shed 8 bases and J shed 6 bases, with 14 bases lying between them. Germline loops: CDR1 SGHTA, CDR2 FQGNSA. CDR3 length: 12 amino acids. CDR3 in amino acids: CASGTLSAEQYF. CDR3 bases: TGTGCCAGCGGGACGTTGTCGGCCGAGCAGTACTTC. The full variable domain, rest sourced from reference TRBV7-2 and TRBJ2-7, is GAGVSQSPSNKVTEKGKDVELRCDPISGHTALYWYRQSLGQGLEFLIYFQGNSAPDKSGLPSDRFSAERTGGSVSTLTIQRTQQEDSAVYLCASGTLSAEQYFGPGTRLTVT.

The table lists this clonotype with many counts. The gene calls are TRBV7-8 and TRBJ1-4; tentative D call: TRBD1 (5 bases). The CDR3 length is 15 residues. CDR1 and CDR2 from the germline V gene are SGHVS and FQNEAQ. V shed 3 bases and J shed 6 bases, with 14 bases lying between them. The CDR3 loop is CASSFFVGGDEKLFF. As DNA, the CDR3 is TGTGCCAGCAGCTTTTTTGTGGGGGGAGATGAAAAACTGTTTTTT.

On this clonotype: One base away lies a much larger clone, so this may be a sequencing read error. V and J are TRBV18 and TRBJ1-2; the match to TRBD1 covers 7 bases. The CDR3 runs 16 residues. Germline V lookup: CDR1 KGHSH, CDR2 LQKENI. V dropped 5 bases and J dropped 3; count of bases not matched to a gene: 12. The CDR3 DNA reads TGTGCCAGCTCAATAAACGTGGAGGGGGCGGACTATGGCTACACCTTC. Its translation is CASSINVEGADYGYTF.

This clonotype was picked up a small number of times. This chain connects TRBV30 to TRBJ2-7; 10 nucleotides match TRBD2. In germline, CDR1 is GTSNPN, CDR2 SVGIG (reference sequence). V shed 2 bases and J 3 bases; nucleotides not matched to a gene: 7. The length of the CDR3 is 15 residues. The CDR3 protein is CAWSKGLANSYEQYF. CDR3 sequence (DNA): TGTGCCTGGAGTAAGGGACTAGCGAATAGCTACGAGCAGTACTTC.

This clonotype came up a few times. One junction end does not reproduce the germline sequence, and a read error may be involved. This chain joins TRBV2 and TRBJ1-3, with 7 bases matching TRBD1. The length of the CDR3 is 14 residues. The germline V gene encodes CDR1 SNHLY and CDR2 FYNNEI. CDR3 bases: TGTGCCAGCGCAAGGACAGGATATGGAAACACCGTATATTTT. The encoded protein is CASARTGYGNTVYF.

This clonotype was seen repeatedly, ten times or more. The V gene is TRBV3-1, the J gene TRBJ2-7; D is unresolved. Per the germline V gene, CDR1 is LGHDT and CDR2 is YNNKEL (reference sequence). The CDR3 sequence is 16 residues long. V was shortened by 0 bases and J by 2 bases, with 14 bases between the two germline ends. CDR3: CASSQDNKWNTYEQYF. CDR3 coding DNA: TGTGCCAGCAGCCAAGATAACAAGTGGAACACCTACGAGCAGTACTTC.

This clonotype was detected many times. The chain employs TRBV7-2 and TRBJ2-6; 14 nucleotides agree with TRBD2. The ends lost 5 bases at V and 2 bases at J; junction bases unmatched: 11. Looked up from germline, CDR1 is SGHTA and CDR2 is FQGNSA. The CDR3 spans 20 residues. Here the CDR3 DNA reads TGTGCCAGCAGCCCGGGACTAGCGGGAGTCCCATCCCCTGGGGCCAACGTCCTGACTTTC. This gives the protein CASSPGLAGVPSPGANVLTF.